The 14 T cell receptor beta chains below were found in one sample sequenced in a study of blood T cell repertoires in COVID-19. Libraries were prepared by immunoSEQ multiplex PCR; TCRdb keeps only in-frame clonotypes and omits some of them. The sample lists around 340,000 clones; approximately 91% were seen once. The sequenced material came from PBMCs or T cells enriched from blood (not recorded which). These receptors originate from a woman in her twenties or thirties who had been exposed to COVID-19.

The CDR3 spells CASSQTGTRLFYEQYF. CDR3 in DNA: TGTGCCAGCAGCCAAACCGGGACTAGATTATTCTACGAGCAGTACTTC. V is TRBV3-1 (or the pseudogene TRBV3-2) and J is TRBJ2-7; TRBD2 agrees at 8 bases. The germline V gene has CDR1 LGHDT and CDR2 YNNKEL (reference sequence). The CDR3 spans 16 residues. V shed 2 bases, J shed 3 bases, and the junction held 9 bases outside the gene matches.

This clone was recorded once. V is TRBV28 and J is TRBJ2-1; 9 positions match TRBD2. Trimming cost V 6 bases and J 0 bases; bases outside gene matches: 9. Germline V gene data show CDR1 as MDHEN and CDR2 as SYDVKM. The CDR3 covers 17 residues. The CDR3 DNA reads as TGTGCCAGCAGCGAAAGACTAGCGGATAGCTCCTACAATGAGCAGTTCTTC. This sequence encodes CASSERLADSSYNEQFF. Based on the CDR3 plus reference TRBV28 and TRBJ2-1, the full variable domain is DVKVTQSSRYLVKRTGEKVFLECVQDMDHENMFWYRQDPGLGLRLIYFSYDVKMKEKGDIPEGYSVSREKKERFSLILESASTNQTSMYLCASSERLADSSYNEQFFGPGTRLTVL.

This chain uses TRBV19 with TRBJ1-4; TRBD1 matches 8 bases. This CDR3 is 17 amino acids long. Germline CDR1 is LNHDA and CDR2 is SQIVND (reference sequence). Germline trimming cut 6 bases from V and 7 bases from J; bases unmatched to any gene: 16. In DNA form, the CDR3 reads TGTGCCAGTAGCAACCCCCCAGGCCGGACAGGGAGTGAAAAACTGTTTTTT. Its protein product is CASSNPPGRTGSEKLFF.

The chain joins TRBV5-6 to TRBJ2-3; perhaps TRBD1 as D (5 bases). The CDR3 has 15 amino acids. The germline V gene encodes CDR1 SGHDT and CDR2 YYEEEE. Trimming pared 0 bases from V and 0 bases from J, leaving 8 bases between. The CDR3 DNA reads TGTGCCAGCAGCTTGGGCCGACAGAGCACAGATACGCAGTATTTT. It specifies CASSLGRQSTDTQYF.

The rearrangement uses TRBV5-1 and TRBJ2-5; D perhaps matches TRBD1 (6 bases). V was cut by 4 bases and J by 3 bases, with 19 bases left in between. The CDR3 contains 16 residues. Germline values: CDR1 SGHRS, CDR2 YFSETQ. In DNA form, the CDR3 reads TGCGCCAGCAGCCCGGGAAATCGCCAGGGGAAAGAGACCCAGTACTTC. It encodes CASSPGNRQGKETQYF.

This rearrangement joins TRBV12-5 to TRBJ2-1; 9 positions agree with TRBD2. This CDR3 region has 14 residues. J gave up 7 bases and V 8 bases, and 9 bases lay outside the gene matches. CDR1 LGHNT and CDR2 FRNRAP come from the germline V gene. As DNA, the CDR3 is TGTGCTAGTAGACTAGCGGAACAGGGGAATGAGCAGTTCTTC. It yields the protein CASRLAEQGNEQFF.

The chain couples TRBV28 to TRBJ2-1; 9 nucleotides agree with TRBD2. Trimming took 5 bases from V and 0 from J; bases not matched to a gene: 11. This CDR3 region has 18 residues. Germline CDR1 reads MDHEN; CDR2 reads SYDVKM. The CDR3 DNA is TGTGCCAGCAGTCCGCCGGGAACTAGCGGGCCCTCCTACAATGAGCAGTTCTTC. Translated: CASSPPGTSGPSYNEQFF.

The CDR3, as DNA: TGTGCCAGCAGCTTGGGTGGGGCAAGGGGCAATCAGCCCCAGCATTTT. Its protein is CASSLGGARGNQPQHF. The gene calls are TRBV7-9 and TRBJ1-5; perhaps TRBD1 as D (5 bases). The V gene's germline CDR1 is SEHNR and CDR2 FQNEAQ (reference sequence). CDR3 size: 16 residues. The V and J ends lost 3 bases and 2 bases respectively, with 14 bases between them.

The CDR3 bases are TGTGCCAGCAGTCCCCCGAGAGGGACCTACGAGCAGTACTTC. This codes for CASSPPRGTYEQYF. The chain employs TRBV28 and TRBJ2-7; tentative D call: TRBD2 (5 bases). V was cut by 5 bases and J by 2 bases, with 13 bases left in between. The CDR3 has 14 amino acids. In germline, CDR1 is MDHEN, CDR2 SYDVKM.

The rearrangement links TRBV18 to TRBJ2-7; D gene ambiguous. Germline CDR1 and CDR2: KGHSH and LQKENI. V gave up 3 bases and J gave up 3 bases, with 12 bases separating them. The CDR3 totals 14 residues. The CDR3 DNA follows: TGTGCCAGCTCACCCTCTAGGTCCGGCTACGAGCAGTACTTC. Residues: CASSPSRSGYEQYF.

As to this clone: A read error may explain this, as a much larger clone is one base away. The rearrangement uses TRBV9 and TRBJ2-1; 12 positions match TRBD2. Germline V CDR1 and CDR2: SGDLS, YYNGEE. V lost 4 bases and J lost 4; bases outside the gene matches: 3. The CDR3 contains 15 residues. CDR3 nucleotide sequence: TGTGCCAGCAGCCAACTAGCGGGAGGTTACAATGAGCAGTTCTTC. Its protein product is CASSQLAGGYNEQFF.

This rearrangement joins TRBV5-1 to TRBJ1-4, with 10 bases that match TRBD1. The V gene's germline CDR1 is SGHRS and CDR2 YFSETQ. Trimming took 4 bases from V and 8 from J; bases not matched to a gene: 8. CDR3 size: 15 residues. This CDR3 reads CASSAGQGILEKLFF. The CDR3 DNA reads as TGCGCCAGCAGCGCGGGACAGGGGATTTTGGAAAAACTGTTTTTT.

DNA of the CDR3: TGTGCCAGCAGTTTAACTAGAACCTACGAGCAGTACTTC. This gives the protein CASSLTRTYEQYF. The genes are TRBV27 and TRBJ2-7; D is possibly TRBD2 (5 bases). Between the trimmed V and J ends, which lost 2 bases and 2 bases, there was a span of 7 bases. Germline CDR1 reads MNHEY; CDR2 reads SMNVEV (reference sequence). This CDR3 comprises 13 residues.

The table lists this clone with a few counts. One junction end does not reproduce the germline sequence, and a read error may be involved. The chain links TRBV5-1 to TRBJ2-7; 8 nucleotides align to TRBD2. This CDR3 spans 15 amino acids. CDR1 SGHRS and CDR2 YFSETQ come from the germline V gene. The CDR3, as DNA: TGCGCCAGCAGCTTGGCGGGACTAGGCTCCTTCGAGCAGTACTTC. Translating it yields CASSLAGLGSFEQYF.